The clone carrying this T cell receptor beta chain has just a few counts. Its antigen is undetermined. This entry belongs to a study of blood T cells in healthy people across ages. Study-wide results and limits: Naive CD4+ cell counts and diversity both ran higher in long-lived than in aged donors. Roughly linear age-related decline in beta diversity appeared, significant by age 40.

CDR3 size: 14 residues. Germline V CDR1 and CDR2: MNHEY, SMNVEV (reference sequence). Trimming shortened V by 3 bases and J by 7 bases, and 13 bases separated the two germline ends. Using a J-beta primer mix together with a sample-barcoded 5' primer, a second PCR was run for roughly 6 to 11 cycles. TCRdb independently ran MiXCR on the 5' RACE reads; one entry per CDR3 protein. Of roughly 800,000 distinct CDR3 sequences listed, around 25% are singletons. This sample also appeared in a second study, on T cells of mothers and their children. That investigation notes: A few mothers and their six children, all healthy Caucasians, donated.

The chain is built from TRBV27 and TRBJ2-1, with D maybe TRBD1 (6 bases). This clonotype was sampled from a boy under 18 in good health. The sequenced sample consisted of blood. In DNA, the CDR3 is TGTGCCAGCAGTTTCGAAACAGGGATGAATGAGCAGTTCTTC. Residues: CASSFETGMNEQFF.